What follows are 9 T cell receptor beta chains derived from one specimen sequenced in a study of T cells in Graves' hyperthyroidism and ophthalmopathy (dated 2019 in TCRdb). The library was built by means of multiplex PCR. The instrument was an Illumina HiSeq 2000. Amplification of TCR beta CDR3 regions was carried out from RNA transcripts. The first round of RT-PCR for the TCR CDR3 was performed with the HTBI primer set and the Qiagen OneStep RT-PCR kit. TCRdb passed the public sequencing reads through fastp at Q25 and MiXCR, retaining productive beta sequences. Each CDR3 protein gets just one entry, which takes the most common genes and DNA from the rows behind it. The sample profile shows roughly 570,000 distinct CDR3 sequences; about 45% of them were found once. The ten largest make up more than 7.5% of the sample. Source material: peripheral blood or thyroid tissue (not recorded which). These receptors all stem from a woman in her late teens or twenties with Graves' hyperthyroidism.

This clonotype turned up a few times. This chain's CDR3 is CASSRLLSGTSGSETQYF. DNA of the CDR3: TGTGCCAGCAGCCGTCTTTTAAGTGGGACTAGCGGGAGTGAGACCCAGTACTTC. The gene calls are TRBV3-1 and TRBJ2-5, with 14 bases identical to TRBD2. This CDR3 contains 18 residues. Per the germline V gene, CDR1 is LGHDT and CDR2 is YNNKEL (reference sequence). The V segment lost 4 bases and the J segment 5 bases; nucleotides outside the gene matches: 12.

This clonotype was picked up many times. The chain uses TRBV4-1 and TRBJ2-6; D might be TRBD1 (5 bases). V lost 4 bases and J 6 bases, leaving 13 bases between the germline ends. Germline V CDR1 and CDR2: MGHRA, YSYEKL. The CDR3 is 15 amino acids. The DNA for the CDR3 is TGCGCCAGCAGCCCACAGGTAGAAGTGGCCAACGTCCTGACTTTC. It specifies CASSPQVEVANVLTF.

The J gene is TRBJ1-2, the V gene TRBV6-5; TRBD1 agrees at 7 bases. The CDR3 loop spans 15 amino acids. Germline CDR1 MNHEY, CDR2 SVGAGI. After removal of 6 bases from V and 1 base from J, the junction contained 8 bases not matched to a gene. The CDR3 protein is CASRGSGDSNYGYTF. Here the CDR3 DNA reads TGTGCCAGCAGGGGATCGGGGGACAGTAACTATGGCTACACCTTC.

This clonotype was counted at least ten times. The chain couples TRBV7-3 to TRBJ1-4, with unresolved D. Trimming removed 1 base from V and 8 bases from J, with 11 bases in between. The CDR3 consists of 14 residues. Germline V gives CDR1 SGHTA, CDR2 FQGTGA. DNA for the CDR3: TGTGCCAGCAGCTTAAAGGCGTATACGGAAAAACTGTTTTTT. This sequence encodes CASSLKAYTEKLFF.

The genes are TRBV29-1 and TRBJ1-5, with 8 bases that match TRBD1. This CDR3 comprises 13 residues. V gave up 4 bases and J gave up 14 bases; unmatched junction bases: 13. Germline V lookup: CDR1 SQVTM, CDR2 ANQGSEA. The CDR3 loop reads CSVARDRSSYEHF. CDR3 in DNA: TGCAGCGTTGCACGGGACAGGAGCTCCTACGAGCATTTT.

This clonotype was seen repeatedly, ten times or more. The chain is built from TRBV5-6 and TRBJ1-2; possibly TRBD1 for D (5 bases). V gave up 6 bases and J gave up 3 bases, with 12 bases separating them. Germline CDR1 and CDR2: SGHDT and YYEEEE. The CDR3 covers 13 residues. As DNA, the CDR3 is TGTGCCAGCAACCTAGACAGTCACTATGGCTACACCTTC. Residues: CASNLDSHYGYTF.

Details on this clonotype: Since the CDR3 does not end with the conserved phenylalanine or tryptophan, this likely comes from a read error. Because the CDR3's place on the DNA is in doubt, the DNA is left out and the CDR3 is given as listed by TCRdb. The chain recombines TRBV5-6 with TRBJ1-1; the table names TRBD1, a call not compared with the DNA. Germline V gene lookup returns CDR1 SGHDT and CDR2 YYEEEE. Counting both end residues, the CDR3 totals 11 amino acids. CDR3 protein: CASSLVGGSYY.

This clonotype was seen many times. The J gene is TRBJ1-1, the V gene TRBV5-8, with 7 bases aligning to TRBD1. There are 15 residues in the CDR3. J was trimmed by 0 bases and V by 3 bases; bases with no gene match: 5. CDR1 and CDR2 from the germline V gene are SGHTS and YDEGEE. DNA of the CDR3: TGTGCCAGCAGCTGGAACAGGGGTCTGAACACTGAAGCTTTCTTT. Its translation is CASSWNRGLNTEAFF.

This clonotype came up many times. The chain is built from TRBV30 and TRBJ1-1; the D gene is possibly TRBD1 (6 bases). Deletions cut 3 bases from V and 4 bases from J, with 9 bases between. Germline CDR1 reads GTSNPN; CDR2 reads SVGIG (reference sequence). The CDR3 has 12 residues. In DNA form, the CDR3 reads TGTGCCTGGAGGGAAGGGGGCACTGAAGCTTTCTTT. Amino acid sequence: CAWREGGTEAFF.